This note documents a single T cell receptor beta chain sequence. The V gene's germline CDR1 is SEHNR and CDR2 FQNEAQ (reference sequence). The CDR3 extends over 16 amino acids. Trimming stripped 1 base from V and 5 bases from J, with 18 bases between. This sample is part of a study of identical twins. TCRdb independently ran MiXCR on the 5' RACE reads; one entry per CDR3 protein. The table has about 790,000 distinct CDR3 sequences, about 18% seen once. These same data were also listed under a study on T cells expressing NK-cell markers.

The chain employs TRBV7-9 and TRBJ2-7, with D maybe TRBD2 (6 bases). The source material was PBMCs. The receptor's source is a woman aged 18-35 years in good health. DNA for the CDR3: TGTGCCAGCAGCTTAGACCCGGGACTTCGTAGGGACGAGCAGTACTTC. Translated, it gives CASSLDPGLRRDEQYF.